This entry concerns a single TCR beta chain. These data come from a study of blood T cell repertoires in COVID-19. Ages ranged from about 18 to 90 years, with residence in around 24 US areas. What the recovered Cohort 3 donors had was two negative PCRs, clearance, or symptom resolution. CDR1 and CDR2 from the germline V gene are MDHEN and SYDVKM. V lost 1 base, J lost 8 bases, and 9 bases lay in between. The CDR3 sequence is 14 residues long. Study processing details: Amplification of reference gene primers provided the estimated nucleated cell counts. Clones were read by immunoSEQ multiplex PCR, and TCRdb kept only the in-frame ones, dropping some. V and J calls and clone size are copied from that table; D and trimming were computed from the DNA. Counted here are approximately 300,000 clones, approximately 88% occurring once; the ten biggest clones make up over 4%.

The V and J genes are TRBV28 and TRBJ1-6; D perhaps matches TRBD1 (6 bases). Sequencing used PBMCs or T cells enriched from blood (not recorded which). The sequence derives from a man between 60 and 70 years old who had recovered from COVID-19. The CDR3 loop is CASSLYRDDSPLHF. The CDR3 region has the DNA TGTGCCAGCAGTTTATACAGGGATGATTCACCCCTCCACTTT.